Following are 31 T cell receptor beta chains from one sample sequenced in a study of vaccination and CD4 T cells after COVID-19. The Oncomine TCR Beta short-read assay was applied to DNA of cultured CD4+ T cells. TCRdb used MiXCR to reprocess the PCR reads, holding one entry per CDR3 protein. The sample shows under 20,000 distinct CDR3 sequences, around 50% of them seen only once. Antigens of these TCRs are unknown. Treatment indicated: roughly 11-day PBMC culture with coronavirus spike peptide pools or control peptides (ViraFEST assay). Sequencing was carried out using CD4+ T cells from blood, cultured in vitro. The receptors stem from a human donor who had recovered from COVID-19.

V is TRBV19 and J is TRBJ2-3; 7 bases align to TRBD2. Trimming cost V 8 bases and J 0 bases; bases outside gene matches: 5. This CDR3 has 14 residues. Germline V gives CDR1 LNHDA, CDR2 SQIVND (reference sequence). This CDR3 is CASRKRDSTDTQYF. CDR3 nucleotide sequence: TGTGCCAGTCGAAAGCGGGACAGCACAGATACGCAGTATTTT.

V usage is TRBV28 and J usage is TRBJ1-6; D is unresolved. V lost 6 bases, J lost 0 bases, and 12 bases lay in between. CDR1 and CDR2 from the germline V gene are MDHEN and SYDVKM. This CDR3 comprises 16 residues. CDR3 protein: CASSDIRSSYNSPLHF. The CDR3 nucleotides read TGTGCCAGCAGCGACATCAGGAGCTCCTATAATTCACCCCTCCACTTT.

This sequence joins TRBV19 and TRBJ2-3; 8 bases align to TRBD1. Germline V gene data show CDR1 as LNHDA and CDR2 as SQIVND (reference sequence). This CDR3 spans 15 amino acids. The V gene end was trimmed by 1 base and the J gene end by 5 bases; junction bases not matched to a gene: 5. The CDR3 loop reads CASSIGTGGGDTQYF. The DNA of the CDR3 is TGTGCCAGTAGTATAGGTACAGGGGGAGGAGATACGCAGTATTTT.

The chain is built from TRBV27 and TRBJ1-2; perhaps TRBD1 as D (5 bases). The CDR3 runs 14 residues. The V and J ends lost 3 bases and 8 bases respectively, with 16 bases between them. Germline assignment: CDR1 MNHEY and CDR2 SMNVEV (reference sequence). The CDR3 nucleotides read TGTGCCAGCAGTTTGCGGGGGTCATATGGAGGCTACACCTTC. The encoded protein is CASSLRGSYGGYTF.

The chain recombines TRBV2 with TRBJ1-1; D gene ambiguous. Trimming left V 2 bases short and J 0 bases short, with 10 bases between. The CDR3 sequence is 15 residues long. Germline lookup yields CDR1 SNHLY and CDR2 FYNNEI. CDR3 nucleotides: TGTGCCAGCAGTGAACGTGGGAGTATGAACACTGAAGCTTTCTTT. Protein sequence: CASSERGSMNTEAFF.

This chain uses TRBV20-1 with TRBJ2-5, with 12 bases identical to TRBD1. Trimming took 3 bases from V and 3 from J; bases not matched to a gene: 5. CDR3 length equals 15 residues. Germline CDR1 and CDR2: DFQATT and SNEGSKA (reference sequence). The CDR3 protein is CSASPGTGGEETQYF. The CDR3 DNA sequence: TGCAGTGCTAGCCCCGGGACAGGGGGCGAAGAGACCCAGTACTTC.

The rearrangement joins TRBV2 to TRBJ1-6, with D hard to call. The CDR3 is made up of 15 amino acids. Germline V gene sequence: CDR1 SNHLY, CDR2 FYNNEI. V lost 3 bases, J lost 0 bases, and 6 bases lay in between. CDR3 sequence: CASSEASSYNSPLHF. DNA of the CDR3: TGTGCCAGCAGTGAGGCGAGCTCCTATAATTCACCCCTCCACTTT.

The V call is TRBV19, the J call TRBJ1-6; the D gene is possibly TRBD1 (6 bases). Trimming took off 6 bases at V and 10 bases at J, with 13 bases between the two ends. Germline CDR1 and CDR2: LNHDA and SQIVND (reference sequence). The CDR3 contains 13 residues. The DNA for the CDR3 is TGTGCCAGTAGGAGGGGGATAGAATCACCCCTCCACTTT. This encodes CASRRGIESPLHF.

The chain uses TRBV28 and TRBJ1-1; perhaps TRBD1 as D (6 bases). CDR1 and CDR2 from the germline V gene are MDHEN and SYDVKM. CDR3 size: 13 residues. V dropped 6 bases and J dropped 8 bases, with 16 bases sitting between them. Here the CDR3 reads CASRQRLQGEAFF. The CDR3, as DNA: TGTGCCAGCAGACAGAGACTCCAGGGGGAAGCTTTCTTT.

The chain has TRBV11-3 and TRBJ2-1, with D perhaps TRBD2 (7 bases). CDR3 size: 14 residues. Germline-derived CDR1 and CDR2 are SGHNT and YENEEA. V lost 5 bases and J 7 bases, leaving 15 bases between the germline ends. The CDR3 sequence: CASSLGGADNEQFF. Written as DNA, the CDR3 is TGTGCCAGCAGCCTGGGGGGGGCGGATAATGAGCAGTTCTTC. The full variable domain, with the rest looked up from reference TRBV11-3 and TRBJ2-1, is EAGVVQSPRYKIIEKKQPVAFWCNPISGHNTLYWYLQNLGQGPELLIRYENEEAVDDSQLPKDRFSAERLKGVDSTLKIQPAELGDSAVYLCASSLGGADNEQFFGPGTRLTVL.

A few counts support this clonotype. The V call is TRBV28, the J call TRBJ1-6; D not certain. The germline V gene has CDR1 MDHEN and CDR2 SYDVKM. V was pared by 5 bases and J by 7 bases, with 6 bases between. CDR3 size: 12 residues. CDR3 region: CASSPPNSPLHF. The CDR3 coding sequence is TGTGCCAGCAGTCCTCCCAATTCACCCCTCCACTTT.

The CDR3 region has the DNA TGTGCCAGCAGTTTGGGTGTAGGTGGAGGGGCGGATGAAAAACTGTTTTTT. Protein sequence: CASSLGVGGGADEKLFF. The chain has TRBV27 and TRBJ1-4; D may be TRBD1 (5 bases). The CDR3 runs 17 residues. V gave up 3 bases and J gave up 6 bases, with 20 bases separating them. Per germline, CDR1 MNHEY and CDR2 SMNVEV (reference sequence). The whole variable domain, filled in from reference TRBV27 and TRBJ1-4, reads EAQVTQNPRYLITVTGKKLTVTCSQNMNHEYMSWYRQDPGLGLRQIYYSMNVEVTDKGDVPEGYKVSRKEKRNFPLILESPSPNQTSLYFCASSLGVGGGADEKLFFGSGTQLSVL.

This rearrangement joins TRBV6-2 or TRBV6-3 to TRBJ2-7; 8 bases fit TRBD2. This CDR3 spans 15 amino acids. V trimming: 1 base; J trimming: 2 bases; junction bases outside the gene matches: 4. Germline V lookup: CDR1 MNHEY, CDR2 SVGEGT. The CDR3 coding sequence is TGTGCCAGCAGTTACTGGGGACTAGTAACCTACGAGCAGTACTTC. Translation gives CASSYWGLVTYEQYF.

The chain links TRBV6-5 to TRBJ2-1; 13 bases align to TRBD2. The V segment lost 0 bases and the J segment 4 bases; nucleotides outside the gene matches: 9. The CDR3 loop spans 19 amino acids. Germline CDR1 is MNHEY and CDR2 is SVGAGI. The CDR3 loop is CASSYSTSGLAGDYNEQFF. The CDR3 DNA sequence: TGTGCCAGCAGTTACTCGACCTCCGGACTAGCGGGAGATTACAATGAGCAGTTCTTC.

J is TRBJ2-6 and V is TRBV2; D unclear. Trimming took 8 bases from V and 0 from J, leaving 11 bases between them. The V gene's germline CDR1 is SNHLY and CDR2 FYNNEI. The CDR3 covers 15 residues. CDR3 sequence reads: CASARKGSGANVLTF. Written as DNA, the CDR3 is TGTGCCAGCGCAAGAAAGGGCTCTGGGGCCAACGTCCTGACTTTC. The whole variable domain, filled in from reference TRBV2 and TRBJ2-6, reads EPEVTQTPSHQVTQMGQEVILRCVPISNHLYFYWYRQILGQKVEFLVSFYNNEISEKSEIFDDQFSVERPDGSNFTLKIRSTKLEDSAMYFCASARKGSGANVLTFGAGSRLTVL.

The J gene is TRBJ2-5, the V gene TRBV5-8; the match to TRBD1 covers 7 bases. This CDR3 spans 14 amino acids. Germline CDR1 is SGHTS and CDR2 is YDEGEE. V shed 0 bases and J 4 bases; nucleotides not matched to a gene: 3. CDR3 amino acids: CASSLETGRETQYF. DNA for the CDR3: TGTGCCAGCAGCTTGGAGACAGGGAGAGAGACCCAGTACTTC. The whole variable domain, remainder taken from reference TRBV5-8 and TRBJ2-5, is EAGVTQSPTHLIKTRGQQATLRCSPISGHTSVYWYQQALGLGLQFLLWYDEGEERNRGNFPPRFSGRQFPNYSSELNVNALELEDSALYLCASSLETGRETQYFGPGTRLLVL.

V usage is TRBV7-2 and J usage is TRBJ2-1, with TRBD2 matching over 9 bases. The CDR3 totals 15 residues. V shed 4 bases and J 6 bases; nucleotides not matched to a gene: 7. Germline lookup yields CDR1 SGHTA and CDR2 FQGNSA. The CDR3, as DNA: TGTGCCAGCAGCTCACAGGCGGGGGGGTCCAATGAGCAGTTCTTC. It specifies CASSSQAGGSNEQFF.

V usage is TRBV20-1 and J usage is TRBJ2-7, with a possible D match to TRBD2 (5 bases). Trimming stripped 6 bases from V and 0 bases from J, with 12 bases between. Germline lookup yields CDR1 DFQATT and CDR2 SNEGSKA (reference sequence). The CDR3 contains 13 residues. The CDR3 loop is CSAGRGNSYEQYF. Written as DNA, the CDR3 is TGCAGTGCGGGCCGAGGGAACTCCTACGAGCAGTACTTC.

The genes are TRBV20-1 and TRBJ1-1; D possibly corresponds to TRBD1 (6 bases). Germline V gene sequence: CDR1 DFQATT, CDR2 SNEGSKA (reference sequence). The CDR3 is 15 residues long. V lost 6 bases and J lost 7, with 24 bases in between. Here the CDR3 reads CSAPSGAGALGEAFF. The CDR3 DNA is TGCAGTGCGCCCTCTGGGGCAGGGGCGTTAGGTGAAGCTTTCTTT.

This chain uses TRBV28 with TRBJ1-6; perhaps TRBD1 as D (6 bases). Between the trimmed V and J ends, which lost 5 bases and 3 bases, there was a span of 8 bases. The length of the CDR3 is 14 residues. Germline CDR1 MDHEN, CDR2 SYDVKM. The CDR3 nucleotides read TGTGCCAGCAGTCCGACAGGCTATAATTCACCCCTCCACTTT. It translates to CASSPTGYNSPLHF.

The chain is built from TRBV20-1 and TRBJ1-6; the match to TRBD1 covers 7 bases. CDR1 and CDR2 from the germline V gene are DFQATT and SNEGSKA (reference sequence). This CDR3 contains 18 residues. V lost 0 bases, J lost 0 bases, and 8 bases stayed unmatched. The CDR3 nucleotides are TGCAGTGCTAGAGATAGGGGGCAGGCGTACTCCTATAATTCACCCCTCCACTTT. Protein product: CSARDRGQAYSYNSPLHF.

This chain links TRBV7-9 with TRBJ1-4; no reliable D call. The CDR3 totals 14 residues. The V and J ends lost 1 base and 5 bases respectively, with 8 bases between them. In germline, CDR1 is SEHNR, CDR2 FQNEAQ (reference sequence). This chain's CDR3 is CASSLGTGNEKLFF. CDR3 DNA: TGTGCCAGCAGCTTAGGTACGGGGAATGAAAAACTGTTTTTT.

The chain joins TRBV2 to TRBJ1-6; the D gene is possibly TRBD1 (5 bases). The germline V gene has CDR1 SNHLY and CDR2 FYNNEI. V lost 3 bases to trimming and J lost 7 bases, with 13 bases between them. CDR3 length: 15 residues. The CDR3 reads CASSDSGRRNSPLHF. The CDR3 region has the DNA TGTGCCAGCAGTGATTCAGGGAGACGGAATTCACCCCTCCACTTT.

This chain uses TRBV20-1 with TRBJ2-4, with D perhaps matching TRBD1 (5 bases). The CDR3 is made up of 12 amino acids. Germline CDR1 reads DFQATT; CDR2 reads SNEGSKA (reference sequence). Trimming cost V 6 bases and J 7 bases, with 13 bases left between them. The DNA of the CDR3 is TGCAGTGCCCCGGACACTACGAACATTCAGTACTTC. Translated, it gives CSAPDTTNIQYF.

The chain joins TRBV20-1 to TRBJ1-5; D unclear. Trimming removed 3 bases at V and 1 base at J, with 10 bases between. CDR3 length: 14 amino acids. Germline CDR1 reads DFQATT; CDR2 reads SNEGSKA (reference sequence). In nucleotides, the CDR3 is TGCAGTGCTAGGGGTGGTAGAAGCAATCAGCCCCAGCATTTT. Its protein product is CSARGGRSNQPQHF.

The sample holds a few counts of this clonotype. This chain uses TRBV27 with TRBJ1-1, with D unclear. The CDR3 covers 12 residues. V dropped 5 bases and J dropped 1 base, with 5 bases sitting between them. Germline CDR1 is MNHEY and CDR2 is SMNVEV (reference sequence). The CDR3 sequence is CASSQPNTEAFF. In DNA form, the CDR3 reads TGTGCCAGCAGTCAGCCGAACACTGAAGCTTTCTTT.

The sample holds a few counts of this clonotype. The rearrangement links TRBV7-8 to TRBJ2-3; 10 bases agree with TRBD2. CDR3 length: 17 residues. With V trimmed by 5 bases and J by 2 bases, 10 bases remained unmatched. Germline V gene sequence: CDR1 SGHVS, CDR2 FQNEAQ. The CDR3 nucleotides read TGTGCCAGCAGCGAATCCTTACTAGCGGGGCACACAGATACGCAGTATTTT. This encodes CASSESLLAGHTDTQYF.

V is TRBV6-1 and J is TRBJ2-1; 14 nucleotides match TRBD2. Trimming at V came to 6 bases and at J to 7 bases, leaving 14 bases not matched to a gene. The CDR3 runs to 18 residues. CDR1 and CDR2 from the germline V gene are MNHNS and SASEGT. The CDR3 DNA follows: TGTGCCAGCAGAGACAGCTCGGGACTAGCGGGAGTCATAAATGAGCAGTTCTTC. Protein sequence: CASRDSSGLAGVINEQFF.

This clonotype was observed a handful of times. The chain employs TRBV12-3 or TRBV12-4 and TRBJ1-5; D is undetermined. The CDR3 runs 12 residues. Trimming took 6 bases from V and 3 from J, leaving 6 bases between them. The CDR3 DNA reads as TGTGCCAGCAGCCCAACCAATCAGCCCCAGCATTTT. Translating it yields CASSPTNQPQHF.

This rearrangement joins TRBV12-3 or TRBV12-4 to TRBJ1-4, with D tentatively TRBD1 (6 bases). This CDR3 spans 12 amino acids. Deletions cut 4 bases from V and 8 bases from J, with 8 bases between. The CDR3, as DNA: TGTGCCAGCAGTTCCCAGGGGGAAAAACTGTTTTTT. It encodes CASSSQGEKLFF.

V usage is TRBV7-9 and J usage is TRBJ2-7; D is perhaps TRBD1 (6 bases). Trimming left V 1 base short and J 3 bases short, with 10 bases between. This CDR3 is built from 14 residues. Germline-derived CDR1 and CDR2 are SEHNR and FQNEAQ (reference sequence). This CDR3 is CASSLGQASYEQYF. CDR3 sequence (DNA): TGTGCCAGCAGCTTAGGACAGGCTAGCTACGAGCAGTACTTC.